The next 13 T cell receptor beta chains were all read from a single sample in a study of blood T cell repertoires in COVID-19. Only in-frame clones appear in the TCRdb table, and some are missing; sequencing was by immunoSEQ multiplex PCR. The repertoire holds more than 200,000 clones, with approximately 90% as singletons. The sequenced sample consisted of peripheral blood. These receptors all come from a man aged 18 to 29 with active or convalescent COVID-19.

This chain uses TRBV4-3 with TRBJ2-2; 11 positions match TRBD2. CDR3 size: 18 residues. V shed 0 bases and J 3 bases; nucleotides not matched to a gene: 6. Looked up from germline, CDR1 is LGHNA and CDR2 is YSLEER. CDR3 sequence: CASSQDRLAGRYTGELFF. In nucleotides, the CDR3 is TGCGCCAGCAGCCAAGATAGACTAGCGGGAAGGTACACCGGGGAGCTGTTTTTT.

The CDR3 sequence: CASSQADSLNTEAFF. CDR3 nucleotides: TGCGCCAGCAGCCAAGCGGACAGTCTGAACACTGAAGCTTTCTTT. V is TRBV4-3 and J is TRBJ1-1, with a tentative D call TRBD1 (6 bases). The CDR3 contains 15 residues. V lost 1 base and J 0 bases, leaving 9 bases between the germline ends. The germline V gene encodes CDR1 LGHNA and CDR2 YSLEER.

This clone has a single count. This rearrangement joins TRBV2 to TRBJ2-3, with 8 nucleotides matching TRBD2. V was clipped by 4 bases and J by 0 bases; unmatched bases: 6. The CDR3 runs to 16 residues. The germline gives CDR1 SNHLY, CDR2 FYNNEI. CDR3 protein: CASSGSGGTSTDTQYF. Written as DNA, the CDR3 is TGTGCCAGCAGTGGAAGCGGGGGCACTAGCACAGATACGCAGTATTTT.

V is TRBV29-1 and J is TRBJ1-3; D not certain. Trimming pared 3 bases from V and 9 bases from J, leaving 9 bases between. The germline V gene has CDR1 SQVTM and CDR2 ANQGSEA. The CDR3 consists of 11 residues. The CDR3 sequence is CSVDRDATIYF. CDR3 DNA: TGCAGCGTTGACCGGGATGCCACCATATATTTT.

The CDR3 loop is CASSSSGSTDTQYF. As DNA, the CDR3 is TGCGCCAGCAGCTCTAGCGGGTCCACCGATACGCAGTATTTT. The chain links TRBV5-1 to TRBJ2-3; the match to TRBD2 covers 8 bases. Germline CDR1 SGHRS, CDR2 YFSETQ. With 3 bases clipped from V and 6 bases from J, the junction kept 6 bases outside the gene matches. The CDR3 length is 14 residues. The complete variable domain, with remaining parts taken from reference TRBV5-1 and TRBJ2-3, reads KAGVTQTPRYLIKTRGQQVTLSCSPISGHRSVSWYQQTPGQGLQFLFEYFSETQRNKGNFPGRFSGRQFSNSRSEMNVSTLELGDSALYLCASSSSGSTDTQYFGPGTRLTVL.

This sequence joins TRBV2 and TRBJ2-5; possibly TRBD2 for D (6 bases). The CDR3 spans 14 residues. The V gene's germline CDR1 is SNHLY and CDR2 FYNNEI. Trimming cost V 8 bases and J 1 base, with 14 bases left between them. The CDR3 DNA reads as TGTGCCAGCCGTGGCGGGATGCCCCAAGAGACCCAGTACTTC. The encoded protein is CASRGGMPQETQYF.

The CDR3 sequence: CASSLSSGANVLTF. The CDR3 bases are TGTGCCAGCAGTCTGAGCTCTGGGGCCAACGTCCTGACTTTC. The chain carries TRBV28 and TRBJ2-6; D unclear. Per germline, CDR1 MDHEN and CDR2 SYDVKM. Trimming pared 5 bases from V and 0 bases from J, leaving 5 bases between. The CDR3 loop spans 14 amino acids.

This CDR3 reads CASSGVAGGPWETQYF. CDR3 coding DNA: TGTGCCAGCAGCGGAGTAGCGGGAGGGCCCTGGGAGACCCAGTACTTC. The gene calls are TRBV9 and TRBJ2-5; 11 nucleotides match TRBD2. Trimming took 3 bases from V and 5 from J; bases not matched to a gene: 9. Germline CDR1 is SGDLS and CDR2 is YYNGEE. The CDR3 runs to 16 residues.

Written as DNA, the CDR3 is TGCGCCAGCAGCATGGGACAGGGCGAAAACACCATATATTTT. Its protein product is CASSMGQGENTIYF. The chain combines TRBV5-1 with TRBJ1-3; TRBD1 matches at 9 bases. Germline CDR1 reads SGHRS; CDR2 reads YFSETQ. Trimming cost V 4 bases and J 6 bases; bases outside gene matches: 5. The CDR3 covers 14 residues.

This clone has just one count. The chain links TRBV10-3 to TRBJ2-1, with 12 nucleotides matching TRBD2. Germline V gene data show CDR1 as ENHRY and CDR2 as SYGVKD. The CDR3 extends over 14 amino acids. The junction had 5 bases not matched to a gene; V was cut back by 4 bases and J by 10 bases. In DNA, the CDR3 is TGTGCCATCAGTGGACTAGCGGGGGCCCGGGAGCAGTTCTTC. The encoded protein is CAISGLAGAREQFF.

V usage is TRBV14 and J usage is TRBJ2-7; D possibly corresponds to TRBD2 (6 bases). CDR3 size: 14 residues. V was cut by 4 bases and J by 0 bases, with 10 bases left in between. The V gene's germline CDR1 is SGHDN and CDR2 FVKESK. This CDR3 reads CASSPRDFSYEQYF. The CDR3 coding sequence is TGTGCCAGCAGCCCCCGGGACTTCTCCTACGAGCAGTACTTC.

The chain couples TRBV30 to TRBJ1-3; 9 nucleotides agree with TRBD1. J was trimmed by 7 bases and V by 5 bases; bases with no gene match: 0. The V gene's germline CDR1 is GTSNPN and CDR2 SVGIG (reference sequence). The CDR3 extends over 11 amino acids. The CDR3 DNA reads TGTGCCTGGGGACAGGGGAACACCATATATTTT. Its translation: CAWGQGNTIYF.

This chain uses TRBV28 with TRBJ2-5; TRBD1 aligns across 9 bases. The V gene's germline CDR1 is MDHEN and CDR2 SYDVKM. There are 14 residues in the CDR3. The J segment lost 2 bases and the V segment lost 2 bases, leaving 0 bases of the junction unmatched. The CDR3 is CASSLDRGQETQYF. The DNA for the CDR3 is TGTGCCAGCAGTTTAGACAGGGGGCAAGAGACCCAGTACTTC. Complete variable domain (other parts from reference TRBV28 and TRBJ2-5): DVKVTQSSRYLVKRTGEKVFLECVQDMDHENMFWYRQDPGLGLRLIYFSYDVKMKEKGDIPEGYSVSREKKERFSLILESASTNQTSMYLCASSLDRGQETQYFGPGTRLLVL.